This entry concerns a single TCR beta chain. The target of this receptor is not known. No much larger clonotype is one base removed from it; base qualities were not supplied. The record originates from a study of blood T cell repertoires in COVID-19 (dated by TCRdb to 2018 to 2020). As for the study more broadly: Collaborator samples came from the United States, Italy and Spain and covered acute and convalescent phases of COVID-19. The dataset comprised deeply sampled blood TCRbeta repertoires from subjects exposed to, actively infected with, or recovered from COVID-19. Samples came from the ongoing ImmuneRACE study (first 160 participants) plus 1,254 subjects from 6 global collaborators. Nearly every sample came with metadata listing a de-identified subject ID, COVID-19 status, age in years and sex. Where HLA class I and class II types were available, the types were taken from metadata supplied by the sample provider, not from assay-based typing. The prospective study material was composed of cDNA or gDNA derived from T cells, B-cell-depleted T cells, or PBMCs. The repertoires were made available in a free public database intended to serve as a resource for research on the immune response to SARS-CoV-2. General findings and caveats noted by the study authors: How much clinical and demographic metadata was included differed by source and by participant, and the metadata was provided uncurated.

Each collaborating institution followed its own protocols to collect whole blood in K2EDTA tubes. For TCRbeta analysis, collaborators shipped samples as frozen whole blood, isolated PBMCs, or DNA extracted from either of those sample types. The immunoSEQ Assay, a bias-controlled multiplex PCR, was used to amplify TCRbeta CDR3 regions from genomic DNA. On the authors' methods: Nucleated cell counts per sample were estimated from amplification of reference gene primers within the assay. Sequence reads were collapsed and filtered to measure the absolute abundance of every unique TCRbeta CDR3 rearrangement. For each sample, productive Simpson clonality was calculated as the square root of Simpson's diversity index over productive rearrangements. TCRdb stores this immuneACCESS table with in-frame sequences only. Part of the clones is absent; in the studies checked, under half of the shortfall reflects unresolved V genes, and no reason is known for the rest. The V and J calls and the clone size are those of that table, but D and trimming were determined from the DNA. This sample lists about 280,000 clones; over 75% were detected once. The leading ten clones occupy about an eighth of the sample.

The clonotype comes from a human donor in a cohort sampled during active COVID-19. The sequencing sample was made of peripheral blood.

Read as DNA, the sequence is TGTGCCTGGAGCGGAGCGGGAGGTGAGACCCAGTACTTC. This encodes CAWSGAGGETQYF. The rearrangement combines TRBV30 with TRBJ2-5, with 9 bases aligning to TRBD2. From cysteine to phenylalanine, the CDR3 is 13 amino acids long. The DNA shown is the 39-base CDR3, in frame from base 1. The germline V gene (reference sequence) gives CDR1 as GTSNPN and CDR2 as SVGIG. After removal of 3 bases from V and 5 bases from J, the junction retains 4 bases not matched to a gene. Full variable domain (CDR3 extended with the reference TRBV30 and TRBJ2-5 proteins): SQTIHQWPATLVQPVGSPLSLECTVEGTSNPNLYWYRQAAGRGLQLLFYSVGIGQISSEVPQNLSASRPQDRQFILSSKKLLLSDSGFYLCAWSGAGGETQYFGPGTRLLVL.